This T cell receptor beta chain originates from a study of T cells in lung cancer brain metastases. Across the whole study: Among the 20 patients, seventeen reported tobacco use, median around 40 pack-years.

Trimming removed 7 bases from V and 2 bases from J, with 11 bases in between. The CDR3 consists of 13 residues. CDR1 and CDR2 from the germline V gene are MNHNY and SVGAGI (reference sequence). Genomic DNA input was about 2.24 to 5 ug, equal within pairs. The protocol was immunoSEQ multiplex PCR, while the TCRdb copy is restricted to in-frame clones and leaves out a portion. The sample includes some 1,200 clones, around 88% of them seen just once. The sequence was collected from a woman between 55 and 75 years old with non-small cell lung cancer that had spread to the brain. Specimen: tumor tissue from a brain metastasis. The chain employs TRBV6-6 and TRBJ1-2, with D tentatively TRBD1 (6 bases). Written as DNA, the CDR3 is TGTGCCAGCACGGGGGGGGCGAACTATGGCTACACCTTC. Its protein is CASTGGANYGYTF.